This entry lists 7 T cell receptor beta chains sequenced from one sample in a study of blood T cell repertoires in COVID-19. Method: immunoSEQ multiplex PCR; TCRdb's copy keeps in-frame clones and lacks some. Of over 45,000 clones listed, around 87% were seen once; the top ten hold about 6.7%. The sample comprised peripheral blood. These receptors originate from a man aged 45-65 years with active COVID-19.

The chain couples TRBV9 to TRBJ2-5; TRBD1 matches at 8 bases. Trimming removed 4 bases from V and 10 bases from J; junction bases left unmatched: 3. Germline loops: CDR1 SGDLS, CDR2 YYNGEE. The CDR3 runs to 11 residues. The CDR3 sequence: CASSRGQGQYF. DNA of the CDR3: TGTGCCAGCAGCCGAGGACAGGGCCAGTACTTC.

This chain connects TRBV2 to TRBJ2-2; 7 bases align to TRBD1. The V gene end was trimmed by 7 bases and the J gene end by 2 bases; junction bases not matched to a gene: 7. The CDR3 has 15 residues. Germline assignment: CDR1 SNHLY and CDR2 FYNNEI. The CDR3 protein is CASNRQGGNTGELFF. In nucleotides, the CDR3 is TGTGCCAGCAACAGACAGGGCGGAAACACCGGGGAGCTGTTTTTT.

This chain links TRBV6-1 with TRBJ2-7, with no clear D. The CDR3 consists of 14 residues. V lost 1 base and J 2 bases, leaving 9 bases between the germline ends. Germline V gene sequence: CDR1 MNHNS, CDR2 SASEGT. CDR3 coding DNA: TGTGCCAGCAGTGAAGTGCACGGAGCCTACGAGCAGTACTTC. It is translated as CASSEVHGAYEQYF.

The chain combines TRBV10-3 with TRBJ1-1, with D possibly TRBD1 on 5 matching bases. Trimming shortened V by 9 bases and J by 6 bases, and 11 bases separated the two germline ends. Germline V gene lookup returns CDR1 ENHRY and CDR2 SYGVKD. CDR3 size: 11 residues. CDR3 nucleotide sequence: TGTGCCATTCGGGGAGGGGCTGAAGCTTTCTTT. Residues: CAIRGGAEAFF.

This sequence joins TRBV10-3 and TRBJ1-6, with 7 bases matching TRBD1. Germline V gene data show CDR1 as ENHRY and CDR2 as SYGVKD. The CDR3 is 18 residues long. Trimming took 11 bases from V and 0 from J; bases not matched to a gene: 16. The CDR3 protein is CAVGGEGAASSYNSPLHF. As DNA, the CDR3 is TGTGCCGTCGGGGGTGAGGGGGCTGCAAGCTCCTATAATTCACCCCTCCACTTT.

The chain employs TRBV5-1 and TRBJ2-1, with TRBD2 matching over 14 bases. Trimming removed 4 bases from V and 5 bases from J; junction bases left unmatched: 5. Germline V gives CDR1 SGHRS, CDR2 YFSETQ. The CDR3 length is 16 residues. CDR3 sequence (DNA): TGCGCCAGCAGCCGGACTAGCGGGAGGTCCCACAATGAGCAGTTCTTC. This translates into CASSRTSGRSHNEQFF.

This clone has only a few counts. The rearrangement uses TRBV15 and TRBJ1-5, with no clear D. V was clipped by 2 bases and J by 4 bases, with 9 bases between them. The CDR3 contains 14 residues. CDR1 is LNHNV, CDR2 YYDKDF, per germline (reference sequence). In DNA, the CDR3 is TGTGCCACCAGCAGAAAGACGGGAAATCAGCCCCAGCATTTT. It specifies CATSRKTGNQPQHF.